This T cell receptor beta chain is drawn from a study of human T cells and chemical hapten exposure. Germline V gives CDR1 SGDLS, CDR2 YYNGEE. Trimming took off 6 bases at V and 2 bases at J, with 15 bases between the two ends. The CDR3 consists of 16 residues. Time point indicated: patch test 2, 6 weeks after DPC sensitization. Indicated treatment: therapeutic diphenylcyclopropenone sensitization with weekly scalp DPC. Each patch test followed a blood draw. The study's library attached unique molecular identifiers to single cDNA molecules. Original processing notes: The number of TCRs in each sample had a median of about 95,000 and spanned about 23,224 to 690,600. Via MiXCR, TCRdb re-called the RACE reads, giving one row per CDR3 protein. The V and J calls reflect TCRdb's pipeline rather than the authors' work. The data hold 100,000 or so distinct CDR3 sequences, with about a tenth observed a single time.

This clonotype turned up a few times. This chain uses TRBV9 with TRBJ2-6; tentatively, D is TRBD1 (6 bases). The TCR comes from a woman between 40 and 50 years old with alopecia areata. Some clones in this sample may be carry-over from other donors' samples. This sample comprised whole blood, obtained in connection with sensitization to the hapten diphenylcyclopropenone (DPC). CDR3 region: CASTAGVTAGANVLTF. DNA for the CDR3: TGTGCCAGCACGGCAGGGGTAACTGCTGGGGCCAACGTCCTGACTTTC.